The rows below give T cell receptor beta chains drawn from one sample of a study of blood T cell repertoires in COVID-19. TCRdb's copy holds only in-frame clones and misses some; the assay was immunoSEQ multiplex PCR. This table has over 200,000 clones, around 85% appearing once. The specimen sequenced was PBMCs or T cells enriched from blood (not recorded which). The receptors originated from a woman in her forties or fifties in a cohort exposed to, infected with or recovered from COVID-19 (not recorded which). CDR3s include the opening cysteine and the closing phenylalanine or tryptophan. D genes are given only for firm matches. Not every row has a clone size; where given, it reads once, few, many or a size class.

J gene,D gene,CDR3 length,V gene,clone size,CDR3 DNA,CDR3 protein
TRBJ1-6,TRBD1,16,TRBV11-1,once,TGTGCCAGCAGCTTAGCAGGGGACAGGGGTGGATCACCCCTCCACTTT,CASSLAGDRGGSPLHF
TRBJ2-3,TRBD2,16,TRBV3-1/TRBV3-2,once,TGTGCCAGCAGCCAAGCGCGGGGGGCTCGCACAGATACGCAGTATTTT,CASSQARGARTDTQYF
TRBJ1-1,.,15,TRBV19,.,TGTGCCAGTAGTATCCCAGGGTCGGAGACCACTGAAGCTTTCTTT,CASSIPGSETTEAFF
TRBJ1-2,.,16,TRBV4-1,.,TGCGCCAGCAGCCAAGTTTTGACAGTCGCTAACTATGGCTACACCTTC,CASSQVLTVANYGYTF
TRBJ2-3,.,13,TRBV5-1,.,TGCGCCAGCAGCTTGCGGGACATAGATACGCAGTATTTT,CASSLRDIDTQYF
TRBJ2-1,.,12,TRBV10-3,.,TGTGCCATCAGTGGTAACTACAATGAGCAGTTCTTC,CAISGNYNEQFF
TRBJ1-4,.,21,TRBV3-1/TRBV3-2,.,TGTGCCAGCAGCCAAGATAAGTCCGGGTCCGATAGAATTGGAACTAATGAAAAACTGTTTTTT,CASSQDKSGSDRIGTNEKLFF
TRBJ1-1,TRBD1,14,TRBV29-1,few,TGCAGCGTGGACAGGGGCGCTGGGGACACTGAAGCTTTCTTT,CSVDRGAGDTEAFF
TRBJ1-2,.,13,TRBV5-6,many,TGTGCCAGCAGCTTGGCCCAGGGTTGGGGCTACACCTTC,CASSLAQGWGYTF
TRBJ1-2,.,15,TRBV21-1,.,TGTGCCAGCAGCGGTGGGGGTGAGGGGGACTATGGCTACACCTTC,CASSGGGEGDYGYTF
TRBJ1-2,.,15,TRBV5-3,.,TGTGCCAGAACCATTTTGGGGGGGACAAGAGATGGCTACACCTTC,CARTILGGTRDGYTF
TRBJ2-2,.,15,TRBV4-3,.,TGCGCCAGCAGCCAAGATGGCAGATACACCGGGGAGCTGTTTTTT,CASSQDGRYTGELFF
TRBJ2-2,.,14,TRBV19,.,TGTGCCAGTAGCCGGCGAGCGGGTTCCGGGGAGCTGTTTTTT,CASSRRAGSGELFF
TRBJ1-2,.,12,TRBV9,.,TGTGCCAGCAGCACGGCGCAGGGCTTTCACACCTTC,CASSTAQGFHTF
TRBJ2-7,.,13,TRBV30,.,TGTGCCTGGAGCGCGGACAGAACCTACGAGCAGTACTTC,CAWSADRTYEQYF
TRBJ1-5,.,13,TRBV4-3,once,TGCGCCAGCAGCCAAGGAACTATGGAGCCCCAGCATTTT,CASSQGTMEPQHF
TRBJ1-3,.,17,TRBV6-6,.,TGTGCCAGCAGTCGAGGGGGGAGGGGAAACTCTGGAAACACCATATATTTT,CASSRGGRGNSGNTIYF
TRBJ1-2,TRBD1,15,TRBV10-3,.,TGTGCCATCAGTGACTATGGACAGGGAAATAGTGGCTACACCTTC,CAISDYGQGNSGYTF
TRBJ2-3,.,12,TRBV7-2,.,TGTGCCAGCAGCTTAATGCGAGATACGCAGTATTTT,CASSLMRDTQYF
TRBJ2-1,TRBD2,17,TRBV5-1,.,TGCGCCAGCAGCTTGGAGGTTGCGGGGGGGAGCTACAATGAGCAGTTCTTC,CASSLEVAGGSYNEQFF
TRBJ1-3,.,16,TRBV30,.,TGTGCCTCACCCCTCTCGACAGAATTCTCTGGAAACACCATATATTTT,CASPLSTEFSGNTIYF
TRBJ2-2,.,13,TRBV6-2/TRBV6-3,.,TGTGCCAGCAGTTACCAGAACACCGGGGAGCTGTTTTTT,CASSYQNTGELFF
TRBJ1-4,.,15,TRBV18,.,TGTGCCAGCTCACCAACAGCAACAACTAATGAAAAACTGTTTTTT,CASSPTATTNEKLFF
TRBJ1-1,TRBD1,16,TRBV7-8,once,TGTGCCAGCAGCGCAGAGATGGGACAGACGAACACTGAAGCTTTCTTT,CASSAEMGQTNTEAFF
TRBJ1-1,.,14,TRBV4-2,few,TGTGCCAGCAGCCAAGAAGGCGGACACGTTGAAGCTTTCTTT,CASSQEGGHVEAFF
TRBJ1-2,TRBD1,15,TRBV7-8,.,TGTGCCAGCAGCCCTGACAGGGGGATAGTCTATGGCTACACCTTC,CASSPDRGIVYGYTF